This entry lists 14 T cell receptor beta chains sequenced from one sample in a study of tumor-infiltrating lymphocytes in oesophageal squamous cell carcinoma. TCRdb re-called the PCR reads through MiXCR, storing one row per CDR3 protein. The sample shows about 14,000 distinct CDR3 sequences, roughly 47% of them seen only once. The sample comprised blood. The receptors were sampled from a male donor with esophageal squamous cell carcinoma.

Regarding this clonotype: A much larger clone differs by one base, so this may be a read error. V and J are TRBV11-2 and TRBJ2-7, with no clear D. Germline V gives CDR1 SGHAT, CDR2 FQNNGV. This CDR3 has 16 residues. V was pared by 3 bases and J by 7 bases, with 22 bases between. CDR3 DNA sequence: TGTGCCAGCAGCTTGAATCTCCAGGTTCCCTACAATGAGCAGTACTTC. Its protein product is CASSLNLQVPYNEQYF.

J is TRBJ2-5 and V is TRBV7-2; D possibly matches TRBD1 or TRBD2 (5 bases each). TRBJ2-7 explains the end of the DNA better; the J call may be wrong. The CDR3 totals 14 residues. Germline V lookup: CDR1 SGHTA, CDR2 FQGNSA. DNA of the CDR3: TGTGCCAGCAGCCCAGGGACGGGCTCCTACGAGCAGTACTTC. Translation gives CASSPGTGSYEQYF.

This clonotype was observed many times. The chain employs TRBV28 and TRBJ2-3; no definite D call. Germline V CDR1 and CDR2: MDHEN, SYDVKM. V was cut by 5 bases and J by 1 base, with 10 bases left in between. This CDR3 spans 14 amino acids. In DNA, the CDR3 is TGTGCCAGCAGTCCGCGTGCCGGCACAGATACGCAGTATTTT. Protein: CASSPRAGTDTQYF.

This clonotype occurred a few times. The J gene is TRBJ2-5, the V gene TRBV6-1; unclear D gene. With 5 bases removed from V and 5 bases from J, the gap between germline ends came to 6 bases. The germline CDR1 and CDR2 sequences are MNHNS and SASEGT. The CDR3 runs 11 residues. DNA of the CDR3: TGTGCCAGCAGTTATTGGGAGACCCAGTACTTC. Amino acids: CASSYWETQYF.

This clonotype has at least ten counts. This chain uses TRBV2 with TRBJ2-1; 8 positions agree with TRBD1. CDR1 is SNHLY and CDR2 is FYNNEI in the germline V gene. CDR3 length: 16 residues. Trimming removed 2 bases from V and 7 bases from J; junction bases left unmatched: 10. CDR3 region: CASSELDRVMDNEQFF. Here the CDR3 DNA reads TGTGCCAGCAGTGAATTGGACAGGGTAATGGATAATGAGCAGTTCTTC.

V is TRBV10-3 and J is TRBJ2-3; D is unclear. V was cut by 4 bases and J by 3 bases, with 8 bases left in between. The CDR3 length is 13 residues. CDR1 is ENHRY and CDR2 is SYGVKD in the germline V gene. In DNA form, the CDR3 reads TGTGCCATCAGTGCCACTGGAACAGATACGCAGTATTTT. Its protein product is CAISATGTDTQYF.

CDR3 DNA sequence: TGTGCCAGCAGTTCTGCGGGGGCGTCCCTGTGGGATTACGAGCAGTACTTC. It encodes CASSSAGASLWDYEQYF. The rearrangement links TRBV6-1 to TRBJ2-6, with a weak D call TRBD2 (7 bases). Near its end, the DNA agrees better with TRBJ2-7, so the J call may be wrong. Per germline, CDR1 MNHNS and CDR2 SASEGT. CDR3 length equals 17 residues.

This clonotype has a count of ten or more. The gene calls are TRBV5-1 and TRBJ2-2; the match to TRBD2 covers 8 bases. V gave up 7 bases and J gave up 3 bases; unmatched junction bases: 8. The CDR3 is made up of 15 amino acids. CDR1 and CDR2 (germline): SGHRS, YFSETQ. CDR3 region: CASSEAGADTGELFF. The CDR3 nucleotides read TGCGCCAGCTCGGAAGCGGGAGCAGACACCGGGGAGCTGTTTTTT.

This clonotype was detected only a few times. The chain uses TRBV7-6 and TRBJ2-1; D is unclear. Germline values: CDR1 SGHVS, CDR2 FNYEAQ. V lost 5 bases to trimming and J lost 8 bases, with 19 bases between them. This CDR3 region has 15 residues. CDR3 loop: CASSKIRSMYDEQFF. The CDR3 nucleotides read TGTGCCAGCAGCAAGATACGGAGCATGTACGATGAGCAGTTCTTC.

By share, this clonotype counts as large. The chain couples TRBV7-2 to TRBJ2-3; D uncertain. The CDR3 loop spans 14 amino acids. V was pared by 2 bases and J by 2 bases, with 8 bases between. The germline V gene has CDR1 SGHTA and CDR2 FQGNSA. CDR3 amino acids: CASSLNGNTDTQYF. The CDR3 DNA sequence: TGTGCCAGCAGCTTAAATGGGAACACAGATACGCAGTATTTT.

This clonotype is medium-sized within its sample. The gene calls are TRBV12-3 or TRBV12-4 and TRBJ2-3, with D perhaps given as TRBD1 or TRBD2 (5 bases each). This CDR3 comprises 15 residues. The V end was cut by 4 bases, the J end by 4 bases, with 15 bases between. CDR3 nucleotides: TGTGCCAGCAGTTCTGAGGGAAGGGGCGCAGATACGCAGTATTTT. Protein: CASSSEGRGADTQYF.

This rearrangement joins TRBV25-1 to TRBJ2-7; D may correspond to TRBD1 or TRBD2 (5 bases each). The J call may be wrong; the DNA end is better matched by TRBJ2-1. This CDR3 has 18 amino acids. Germline CDR1 MGHDK, CDR2 SYGVNS. The CDR3 loop reads CASRPNLGPTDSYNEQFF. The DNA for the CDR3 is TGTGCCAGCAGACCAAATTTGGGACCTACCGACTCCTACAATGAGCAGTTCTTC.

The rearrangement uses TRBV7-2 and TRBJ2-3, with TRBD2 matching over 12 bases. The CDR3 consists of 15 residues. CDR1 and CDR2 from the germline V gene are SGHTA and FQGNSA. V dropped 5 bases and J dropped 6; count of bases not matched to a gene: 6. The CDR3 sequence: CASSPNTSGRDTQYF. CDR3 DNA: TGTGCCAGCAGCCCGAATACTAGCGGGAGGGATACGCAGTATTTT. Full variable domain (rest looked up from reference TRBV7-2 and TRBJ2-3): GAGVSQSPSNKVTEKGKDVELRCDPISGHTALYWYRQSLGQGLEFLIYFQGNSAPDKSGLPSDRFSAERTGGSVSTLTIQRTQQEDSAVYLCASSPNTSGRDTQYFGPGTRLTVL.

Many counts were recorded for this clonotype. V gene TRBV24-1 combines with J gene TRBJ2-7, with a possible D match to TRBD2 (6 bases). The germline V gene has CDR1 KGHDR and CDR2 SFDVKD. The CDR3 runs 16 residues. V was clipped by 2 bases and J by 7 bases, with 20 bases between them. In nucleotides, the CDR3 is TGTGCCACCAGTGATTGGGACTCCCGGACCTACAATGAGCAGTACTTC. Translating it yields CATSDWDSRTYNEQYF.